The text below deals with one T cell receptor beta chain. Antigen: not known. V dropped 3 bases and J dropped 9 bases, with 11 bases sitting between them. This CDR3 region has 13 residues. The data are from a study of Graves' ophthalmopathy and Graves' hyperthyroidism. Recruitment covered hyperthyroidism patients aged 18 to 65 whose new diagnosis was of under 2 months' duration. Other autoimmune disease, uncontrolled infection, pregnancy and lactation led to exclusion. For repertoire sequencing, the TCR beta CDR3 regions were amplified from RNA transcripts. The workflow started with a first-round RT-PCR run with HTBI primers and then moved on to a second-round multiplex PCR. One entry per CDR3 protein results from TCRdb running MiXCR on the multiplex PCR reads. The sample records more than 1,000,000 distinct CDR3 sequences, about 36% being singletons. Findings and caveats of the study: The study's model predicted ophthalmopathy progression at about 68% sensitivity and about 72% specificity.

This TCR was sampled from an adult man with Graves' hyperthyroidism. Sequences were obtained from peripheral blood or thyroid tissue (not recorded which). The V call is TRBV12-3 or TRBV12-4, the J call TRBJ2-2; possible D gene TRBD2, 6 bases. The CDR3 reads CASSFGGTRELFF. CDR3 nucleotides: TGTGCCAGCAGTTTCGGCGGGACCAGGGAGCTGTTTTTT.